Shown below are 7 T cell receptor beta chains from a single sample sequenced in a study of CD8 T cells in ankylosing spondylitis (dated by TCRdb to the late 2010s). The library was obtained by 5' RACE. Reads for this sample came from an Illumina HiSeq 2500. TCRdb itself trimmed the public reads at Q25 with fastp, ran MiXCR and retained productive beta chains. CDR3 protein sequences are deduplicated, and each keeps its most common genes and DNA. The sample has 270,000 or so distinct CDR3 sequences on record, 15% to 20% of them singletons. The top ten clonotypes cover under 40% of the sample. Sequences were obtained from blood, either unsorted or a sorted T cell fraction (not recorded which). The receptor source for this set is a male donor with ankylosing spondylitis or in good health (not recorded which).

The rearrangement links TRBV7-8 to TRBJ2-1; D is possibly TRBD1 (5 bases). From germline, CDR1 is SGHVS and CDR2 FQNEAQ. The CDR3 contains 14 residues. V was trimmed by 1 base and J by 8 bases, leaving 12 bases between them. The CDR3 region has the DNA TGTGCCAGCAGCTTAGTTTCAAGGGGCGATGAGCAGTTCTTC. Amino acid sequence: CASSLVSRGDEQFF.

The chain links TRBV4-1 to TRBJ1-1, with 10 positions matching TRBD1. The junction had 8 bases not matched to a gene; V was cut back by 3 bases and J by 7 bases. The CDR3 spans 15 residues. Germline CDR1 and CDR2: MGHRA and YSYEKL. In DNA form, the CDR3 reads TGCGCCAGCAGCCACTTTCCGGGACAGGGGATTGAAGCTTTCTTT. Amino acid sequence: CASSHFPGQGIEAFF.

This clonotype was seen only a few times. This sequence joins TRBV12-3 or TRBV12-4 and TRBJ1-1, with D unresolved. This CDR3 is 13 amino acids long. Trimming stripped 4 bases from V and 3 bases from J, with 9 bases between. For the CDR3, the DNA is TGTGCCAGCAGTTCGTATTCAGACACTGAAGCTTTCTTT. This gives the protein CASSSYSDTEAFF.

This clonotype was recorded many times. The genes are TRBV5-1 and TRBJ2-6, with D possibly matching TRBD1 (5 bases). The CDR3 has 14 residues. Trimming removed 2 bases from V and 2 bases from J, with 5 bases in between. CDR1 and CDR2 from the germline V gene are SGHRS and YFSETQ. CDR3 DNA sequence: TGCGCCAGCAGCTTAGGGGCTGGGGCCAACGTCCTGACTTTC. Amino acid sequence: CASSLGAGANVLTF.

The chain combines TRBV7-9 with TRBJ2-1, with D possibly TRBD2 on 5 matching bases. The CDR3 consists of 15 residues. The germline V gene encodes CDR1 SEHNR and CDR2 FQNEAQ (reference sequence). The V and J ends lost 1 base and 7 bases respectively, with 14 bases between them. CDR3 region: CASSLVLASWNEQFF. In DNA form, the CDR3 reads TGTGCCAGCAGCTTAGTCCTAGCTTCGTGGAATGAGCAGTTCTTC.

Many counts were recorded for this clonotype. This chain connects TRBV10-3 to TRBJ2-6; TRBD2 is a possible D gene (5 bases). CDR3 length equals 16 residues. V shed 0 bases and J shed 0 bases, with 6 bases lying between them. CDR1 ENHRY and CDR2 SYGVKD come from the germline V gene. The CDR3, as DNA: TGTGCCATCAGTGAGTCAGGGAGCTCTGGGGCCAACGTCCTGACTTTC. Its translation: CAISESGSSGANVLTF.

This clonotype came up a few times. The CDR3: CSERTGSRTEAFF. The CDR3 DNA reads TGCAGCGAACGGACAGGTTCAAGGACTGAAGCTTTCTTT. The chain combines TRBV29-1 with TRBJ1-1, with TRBD1 matching over 7 bases. CDR1 SQVTM and CDR2 ANQGSEA come from the germline V gene. This CDR3 spans 13 amino acids. V dropped 7 bases and J dropped 5; count of bases not matched to a gene: 10.